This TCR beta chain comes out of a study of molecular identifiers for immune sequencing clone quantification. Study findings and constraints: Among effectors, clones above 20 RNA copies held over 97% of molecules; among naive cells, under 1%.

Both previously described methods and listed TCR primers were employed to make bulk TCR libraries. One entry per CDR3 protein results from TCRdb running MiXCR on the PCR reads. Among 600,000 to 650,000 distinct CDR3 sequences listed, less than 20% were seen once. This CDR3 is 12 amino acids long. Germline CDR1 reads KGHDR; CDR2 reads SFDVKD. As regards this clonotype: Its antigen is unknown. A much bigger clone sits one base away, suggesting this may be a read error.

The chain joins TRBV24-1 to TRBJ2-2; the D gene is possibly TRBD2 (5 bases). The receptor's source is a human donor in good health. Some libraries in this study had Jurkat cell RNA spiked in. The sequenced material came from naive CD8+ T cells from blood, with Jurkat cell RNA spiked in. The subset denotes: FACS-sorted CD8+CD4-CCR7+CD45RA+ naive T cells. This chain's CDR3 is CATSSWTGELLF. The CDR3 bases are TGTGCCACCAGTTCATGGACCGGGGAGCTGTTATTT.